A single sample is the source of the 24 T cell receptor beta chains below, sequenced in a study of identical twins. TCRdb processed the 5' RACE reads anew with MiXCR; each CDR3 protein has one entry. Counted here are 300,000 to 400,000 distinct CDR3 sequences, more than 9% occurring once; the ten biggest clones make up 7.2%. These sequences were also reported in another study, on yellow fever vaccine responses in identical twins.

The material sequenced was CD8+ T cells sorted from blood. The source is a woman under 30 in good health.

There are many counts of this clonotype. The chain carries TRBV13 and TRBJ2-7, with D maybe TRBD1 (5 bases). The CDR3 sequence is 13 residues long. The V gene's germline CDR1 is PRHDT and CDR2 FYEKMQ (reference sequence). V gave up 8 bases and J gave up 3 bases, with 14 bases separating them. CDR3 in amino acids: CASLIWGDYEQYF. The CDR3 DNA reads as TGTGCCAGCCTGATTTGGGGCGACTACGAGCAGTACTTC.

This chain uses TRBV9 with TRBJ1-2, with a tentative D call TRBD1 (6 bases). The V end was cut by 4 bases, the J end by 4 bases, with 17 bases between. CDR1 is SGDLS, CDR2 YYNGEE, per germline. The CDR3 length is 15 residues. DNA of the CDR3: TGTGCCAGCAGCCCTCAACAGGGTCCCTTCTATGGCTACACCTTC. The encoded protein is CASSPQQGPFYGYTF. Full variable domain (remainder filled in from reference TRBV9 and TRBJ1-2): DSGVTQTPKHLITATGQRVTLRCSPRSGDLSVYWYQQSLDQGLQFLIQYYNGEERAKGNILERFSAQQFPDLHSELNLSSLELGDSALYFCASSPQQGPFYGYTFGSGTRLTVV.

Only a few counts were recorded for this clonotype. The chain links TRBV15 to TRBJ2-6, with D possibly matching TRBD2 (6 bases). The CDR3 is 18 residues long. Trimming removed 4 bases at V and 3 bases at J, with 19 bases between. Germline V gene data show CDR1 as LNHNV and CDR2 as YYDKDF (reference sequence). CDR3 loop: CATSNTGREAFGANVLTF. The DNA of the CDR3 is TGTGCCACCAGCAATACAGGCAGGGAGGCTTTTGGGGCCAACGTCCTGACTTTC.

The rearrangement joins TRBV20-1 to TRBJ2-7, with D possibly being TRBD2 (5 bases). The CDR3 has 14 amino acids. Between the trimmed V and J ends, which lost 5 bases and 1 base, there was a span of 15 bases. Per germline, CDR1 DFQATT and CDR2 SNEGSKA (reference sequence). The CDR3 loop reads CSAPTGPGSYEQYV. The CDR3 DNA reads TGCAGTGCTCCTACCGGGCCGGGGTCCTACGAGCAGTACGTC.

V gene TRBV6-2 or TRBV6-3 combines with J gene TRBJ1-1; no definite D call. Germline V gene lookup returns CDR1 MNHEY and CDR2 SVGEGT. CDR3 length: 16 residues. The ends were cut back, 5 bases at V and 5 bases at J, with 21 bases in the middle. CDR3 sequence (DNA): TGTGCCAGCAGTCCGTGGACCATTCAGTTGTGGACTGAAGCTTTCTTT. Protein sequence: CASSPWTIQLWTEAFF.

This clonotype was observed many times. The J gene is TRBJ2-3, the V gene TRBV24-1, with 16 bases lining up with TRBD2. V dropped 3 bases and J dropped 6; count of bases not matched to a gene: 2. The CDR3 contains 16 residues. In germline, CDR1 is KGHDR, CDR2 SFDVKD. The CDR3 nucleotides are TGTGCCACCAGTGATCCGGGACTAGCGGGAGGGGATACGCAGTATTTT. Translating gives CATSDPGLAGGDTQYF.

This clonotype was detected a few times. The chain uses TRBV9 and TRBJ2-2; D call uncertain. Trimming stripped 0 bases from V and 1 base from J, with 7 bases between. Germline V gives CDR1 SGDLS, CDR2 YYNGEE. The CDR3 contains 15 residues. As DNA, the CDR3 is TGTGCCAGCAGCGTAGGAGCTAAGAACACCGGGGAGCTGTTTTTT. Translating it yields CASSVGAKNTGELFF.

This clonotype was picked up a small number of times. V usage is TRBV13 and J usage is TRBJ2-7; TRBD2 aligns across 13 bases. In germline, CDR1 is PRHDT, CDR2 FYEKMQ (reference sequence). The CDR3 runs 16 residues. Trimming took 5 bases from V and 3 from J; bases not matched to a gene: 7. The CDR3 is CASSPQGLAGLYEQYF. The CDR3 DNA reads TGTGCCAGCAGCCCTCAGGGACTAGCGGGACTCTACGAGCAGTACTTC.

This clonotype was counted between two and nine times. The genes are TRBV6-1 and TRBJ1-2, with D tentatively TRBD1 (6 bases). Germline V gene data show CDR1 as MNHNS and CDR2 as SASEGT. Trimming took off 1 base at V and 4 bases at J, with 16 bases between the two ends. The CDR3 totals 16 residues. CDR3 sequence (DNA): TGTGCCAGCAGTGAAGAAGGAGGGACACACGGCTATGGCTACACCTTC. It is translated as CASSEEGGTHGYGYTF.

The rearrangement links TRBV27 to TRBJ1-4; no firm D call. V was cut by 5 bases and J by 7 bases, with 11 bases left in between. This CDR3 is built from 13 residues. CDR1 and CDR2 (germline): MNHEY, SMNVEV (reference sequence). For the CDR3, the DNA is TGTGCCAGCAGTGGAGAGATTGGTGAAAAACTGTTTTTT. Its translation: CASSGEIGEKLFF. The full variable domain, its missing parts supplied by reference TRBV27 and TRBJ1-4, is EAQVTQNPRYLITVTGKKLTVTCSQNMNHEYMSWYRQDPGLGLRQIYYSMNVEVTDKGDVPEGYKVSRKEKRNFPLILESPSPNQTSLYFCASSGEIGEKLFFGSGTQLSVL.

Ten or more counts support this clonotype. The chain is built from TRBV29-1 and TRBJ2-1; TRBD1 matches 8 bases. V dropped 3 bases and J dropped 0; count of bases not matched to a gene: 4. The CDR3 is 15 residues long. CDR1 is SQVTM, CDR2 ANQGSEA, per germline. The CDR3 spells CSVERQGSSYNEQFF. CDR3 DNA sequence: TGCAGCGTTGAGCGACAGGGGTCCTCCTACAATGAGCAGTTCTTC.

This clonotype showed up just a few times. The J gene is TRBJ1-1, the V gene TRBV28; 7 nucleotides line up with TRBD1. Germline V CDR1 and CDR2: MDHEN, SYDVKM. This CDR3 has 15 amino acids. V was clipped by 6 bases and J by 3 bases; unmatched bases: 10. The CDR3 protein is CASRITTGEDTEAFF. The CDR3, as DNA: TGTGCCAGCAGGATAACTACAGGGGAGGACACTGAAGCTTTCTTT.

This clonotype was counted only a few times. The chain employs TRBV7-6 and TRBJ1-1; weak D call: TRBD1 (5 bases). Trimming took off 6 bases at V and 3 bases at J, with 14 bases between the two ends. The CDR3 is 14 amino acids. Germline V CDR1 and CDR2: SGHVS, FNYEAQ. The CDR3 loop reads CASRSLGADTEAFF. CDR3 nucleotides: TGTGCCAGCAGATCCCTTGGGGCGGACACTGAAGCTTTCTTT.

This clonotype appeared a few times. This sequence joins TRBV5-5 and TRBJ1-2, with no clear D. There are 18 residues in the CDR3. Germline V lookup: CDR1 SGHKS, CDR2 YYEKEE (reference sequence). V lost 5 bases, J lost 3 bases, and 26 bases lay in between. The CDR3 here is CASRPGHTALSRDYGYTF. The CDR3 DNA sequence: TGTGCCAGCAGGCCCGGCCACACCGCTCTTTCACGAGACTATGGCTACACCTTC.

CDR3 bases: TGTGCCAGCAGCCCTGCGAGGTCAGCCTACAATGAGCAGTTCTTC. Its translation: CASSPARSAYNEQFF. This chain connects TRBV3-1 to TRBJ2-1; the D is unclear. The CDR3 has 15 amino acids. CDR1 LGHDT and CDR2 YNNKEL come from the germline V gene (reference sequence). V dropped 4 bases and J dropped 2 bases, with 12 bases sitting between them.

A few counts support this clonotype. CDR3 protein: CATSRGTSTDTQYF. The CDR3 nucleotides are TGTGCCACCAGCAGAGGTACTAGCACAGATACGCAGTATTTT. The V gene is TRBV15, the J gene TRBJ2-3; unclear D gene. This CDR3 contains 14 residues. CDR1 LNHNV and CDR2 YYDKDF come from the germline V gene (reference sequence). Trimming stripped 1 base from V and 0 bases from J, with 5 bases between.

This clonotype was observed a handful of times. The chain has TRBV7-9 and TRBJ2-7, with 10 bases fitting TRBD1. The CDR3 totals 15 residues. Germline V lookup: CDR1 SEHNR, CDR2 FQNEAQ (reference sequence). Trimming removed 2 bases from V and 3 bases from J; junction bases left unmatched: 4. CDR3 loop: CASSLLGQGDYEQYF. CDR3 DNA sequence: TGTGCCAGCAGCTTATTAGGACAGGGGGACTACGAGCAGTACTTC.

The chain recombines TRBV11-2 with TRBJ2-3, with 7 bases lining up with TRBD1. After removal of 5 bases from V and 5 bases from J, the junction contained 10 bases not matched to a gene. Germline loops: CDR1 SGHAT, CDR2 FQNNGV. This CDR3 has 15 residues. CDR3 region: CASSLVTGQLDTQYF. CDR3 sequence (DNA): TGTGCCAGCAGCCTAGTAACGGGACAGTTAGATACGCAGTATTTT.

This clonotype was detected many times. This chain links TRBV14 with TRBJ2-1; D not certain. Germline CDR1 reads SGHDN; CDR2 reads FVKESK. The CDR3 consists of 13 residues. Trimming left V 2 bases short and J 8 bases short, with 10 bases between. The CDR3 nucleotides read TGTGCCAGCAGCCAATGGGCGGCCGATGAGCAGTTCTTC. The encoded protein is CASSQWAADEQFF.

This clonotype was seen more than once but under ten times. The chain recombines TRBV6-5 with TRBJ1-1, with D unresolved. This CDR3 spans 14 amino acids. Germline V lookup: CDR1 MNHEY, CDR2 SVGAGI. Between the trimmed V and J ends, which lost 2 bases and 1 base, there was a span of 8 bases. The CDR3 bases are TGTGCCAGCAGTTACGGCGACAAGAACACTGAAGCTTTCTTT. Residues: CASSYGDKNTEAFF.

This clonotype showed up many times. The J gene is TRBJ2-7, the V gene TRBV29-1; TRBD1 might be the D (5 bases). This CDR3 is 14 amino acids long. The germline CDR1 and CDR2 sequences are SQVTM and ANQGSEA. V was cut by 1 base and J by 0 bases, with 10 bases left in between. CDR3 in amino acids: CSVEGQSSSYEQYF. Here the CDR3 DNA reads TGCAGCGTTGAAGGACAGTCGAGCTCCTACGAGCAGTACTTC.

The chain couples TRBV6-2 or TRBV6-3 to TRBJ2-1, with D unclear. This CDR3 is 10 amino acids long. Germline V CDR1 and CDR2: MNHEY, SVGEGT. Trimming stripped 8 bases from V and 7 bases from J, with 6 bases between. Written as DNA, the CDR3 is TGTGCCAGCGGGGAAAATGAGCAGTTCTTC. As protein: CASGENEQFF.

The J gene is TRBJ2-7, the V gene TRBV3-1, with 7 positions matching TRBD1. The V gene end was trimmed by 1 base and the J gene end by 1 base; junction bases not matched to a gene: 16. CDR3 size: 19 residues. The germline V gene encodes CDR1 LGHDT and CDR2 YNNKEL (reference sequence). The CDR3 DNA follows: TGTGCCAGCAGCCAAGGGCTGGAGAAACAGGGGAAGGTGTCCTACGAGCAGTACTTC. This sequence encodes CASSQGLEKQGKVSYEQYF.

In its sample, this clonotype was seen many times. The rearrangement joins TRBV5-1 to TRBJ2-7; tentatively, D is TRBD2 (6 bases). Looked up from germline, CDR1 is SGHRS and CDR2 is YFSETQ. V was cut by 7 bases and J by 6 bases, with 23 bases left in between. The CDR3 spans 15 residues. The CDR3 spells CASCLTGLSGGEQYF. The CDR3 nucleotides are TGCGCCAGCTGCCTAACTGGACTAAGCGGAGGCGAGCAGTACTTC.